These T cell receptor beta chains were read from a single sample in a study of blood T cell repertoires in COVID-19. Sequencing was performed with immunoSEQ multiplex PCR; in TCRdb, only in-frame clones are kept and a portion is missing. Of about 400,000 clones listed, more than 75% are singletons. The sequenced sample was peripheral blood. The receptors derive from a human donor in a cohort sampled during active COVID-19. Both conserved end residues are part of each CDR3. D genes are given only for firm matches. Expanded clones are given a class, and other clones once, few, many or no size at all.

D gene	V gene	clone size	J gene	CDR3 protein	CDR3 DNA
.	TRBV20-1	.	TRBJ2-3	CSAPYRDTQYF	TGCAGTGCCCCCTACCGGGATACGCAGTATTTT
.	TRBV11-2	.	TRBJ1-2	CASSLDSEMGYTF	TGTGCCAGCAGCTTAGACTCGGAGATGGGCTACACCTTC
.	TRBV30	.	TRBJ2-1	CACRRLHEQFF	TGTGCCTGTAGGAGGTTGCACGAGCAGTTCTTC
TRBD2	TRBV5-1	.	TRBJ2-1	CASSLEVAGYNEQFF	TGCGCCAGCAGCTTGGAGGTAGCGGGGTACAATGAGCAGTTCTTC
.	TRBV6-5	.	TRBJ2-7	CASSGRGQGGYEQYF	TGTGCCAGCTCCGGGAGGGGACAGGGCGGGTACGAGCAGTACTTC
.	TRBV30	once	TRBJ1-1	CAWTPYRVEAFF	TGTGCCTGGACCCCTTACAGGGTAGAAGCTTTCTTT
.	TRBV9	.	TRBJ1-6	CASSQPGEGSPLHF	TGTGCCAGCAGCCAGCCCGGGGAGGGTTCACCCCTCCACTTT
.	TRBV30	.	TRBJ1-6	CAWTGSFDSPLHF	TGTGCCTGGACAGGGTCCTTTGATTCACCCCTCCACTTT
.	TRBV14	.	TRBJ2-7	CASSQGNELTEEQYF	TGTGCCAGCAGCCAAGGGAACGAACTTACGGAGGAGCAGTACTTC
.	TRBV6-6	.	TRBJ2-7	CASNNGGYEQYF	TGTGCCAGCAACAACGGGGGTTACGAGCAGTACTTC
.	TRBV7-3	.	TRBJ1-1	CASSFAGREGKAFF	TGTGCCAGCAGCTTCGCGGGGAGGGAGGGTAAAGCTTTCTTT
TRBD1	TRBV6-5	.	TRBJ1-1	CASIQDRGTEAFF	TGTGCCAGCATTCAGGACAGGGGCACTGAAGCTTTCTTT
.	TRBV5-1	.	TRBJ2-3	CASSPDRLSTDTQYF	TGCGCCAGCAGCCCTGACAGGCTCAGCACAGATACGCAGTATTTT
TRBD1	TRBV7-3	.	TRBJ2-7	CASSKNRGPHEQYF	TGTGCCAGCAGCAAAAACAGGGGTCCCCACGAGCAGTACTTC
TRBD1	TRBV5-6	.	TRBJ1-2	CASSPRDSTPYGYTF	TGTGCCAGCAGCCCCCGGGACAGCACACCTTATGGCTACACCTTC
TRBD2	TRBV5-1	.	TRBJ2-2	CASSPEGQRGGRHGELFF	TGCGCCAGCAGCCCGGAAGGTCAGCGGGGGGGCCGTCACGGGGAGCTGTTTTTT
.	TRBV4-1	once	TRBJ2-3	CASSQEWGLSTDTQYF	TGCGCCAGCAGCCAAGAGTGGGGACTTAGCACAGATACGCAGTATTTT
TRBD1	TRBV6-5	.	TRBJ1-5	CASRTGNNQPQHF	TGTGCCAGCAGGACAGGGAATAATCAGCCCCAGCATTTT
TRBD1	TRBV27	.	TRBJ1-2	CASSRNRGQGGYTF	TGTGCCAGCAGCCGAAACAGGGGGCAGGGTGGCTACACCTTC
.	TRBV5-1	.	TRBJ1-2	CASSLEGYGYTF	TGCGCCAGCAGCTTGGAGGGGTATGGCTACACCTTC
TRBD2	TRBV29-1	.	TRBJ2-1	CSVGGGLAGALPGEQFF	TGCAGCGTTGGTGGCGGACTAGCGGGGGCCCTTCCGGGGGAGCAGTTCTTC
.	TRBV3-1/TRBV3-2	.	TRBJ1-5	CASSPGGFSNQPQHF	TGTGCCAGCAGCCCGGGGGGATTTAGCAATCAGCCCCAGCATTTT
.	TRBV7-9	.	TRBJ1-4	CASSATGMANEKLFF	TGTGCCAGCAGCGCTACAGGGATGGCTAATGAAAAACTGTTTTTT
.	TRBV5-1	once	TRBJ1-2	CASSFHRVGNGNYGYTF	TGCGCCAGCAGCTTCCACAGGGTAGGAAACGGAAACTATGGCTACACCTTC
.	TRBV27	.	TRBJ1-6	CASSQRGNSPLHF	TGTGCCAGCAGTCAACGGGGTAATTCACCCCTCCACTTT
.	TRBV29-1	.	TRBJ2-7	CSVESRFSYEQYF	TGCAGCGTTGAGTCCAGGTTCTCCTACGAGCAGTACTTC
TRBD1	TRBV9	.	TRBJ1-2	CASSARQGADYGYTF	TGTGCCAGCAGCGCCAGACAGGGGGCGGATTATGGCTACACCTTC
TRBD2	TRBV7-8	few	TRBJ2-7	CASSPTGTSGRSSYEQYF	TGTGCCAGCAGCCCTACCGGGACTAGCGGAAGGAGCTCCTACGAGCAGTACTTC
.	TRBV2	.	TRBJ2-7	CASSGLIRTLANEQYF	TGTGCCAGCAGTGGGTTGATAAGGACACTCGCCAACGAGCAGTACTTC
TRBD1	TRBV6-1	.	TRBJ1-4	CASSDPVGQGNEKLFF	TGTGCCAGCAGTGACCCGGTGGGACAGGGAAATGAAAAACTGTTTTTT
.	TRBV7-2	.	TRBJ2-7	CASSSTIAYEQYF	TGTGCCAGCAGCTCGACTATTGCCTACGAGCAGTACTTC
.	TRBV10-3	.	TRBJ2-4	CAISEEGESSIQYF	TGTGCCATCAGTGAAGAGGGGGAAAGTAGCATTCAGTACTTC
TRBD1	TRBV5-1	.	TRBJ2-3	CASSLGRDRTSSTDTQYF	TGCGCCAGCAGCTTGGGACGGGACAGAACCTCTAGCACAGATACGCAGTATTTT
.	TRBV5-1	.	TRBJ1-1	CASSLGASTGRNTEAFF	TGCGCCAGCAGCTTGGGGGCTTCCACAGGGAGGAACACTGAAGCTTTCTTT
.	TRBV27	once	TRBJ2-1	CASSLIRDNEQFF	TGTGCCAGCAGTTTAATCCGGGACAATGAGCAGTTCTTC
.	TRBV19	.	TRBJ1-1	CASSPFAEGNTEAFF	TGTGCCAGTAGTCCCTTCGCAGAGGGGAACACTGAAGCTTTCTTT
.	TRBV7-8	.	TRBJ2-3	CASSFGRGYTDTQYF	TGTGCCAGCAGCTTCGGTCGGGGATACACAGATACGCAGTATTTT
TRBD1	TRBV5-6	.	TRBJ1-6	CASSPGTGVRNSPLHF	TGTGCCAGCAGCCCCGGGACAGGGGTTAGGAATTCACCCCTCCACTTT
.	TRBV25-1	.	TRBJ2-7	CASSEKSDSYEQYF	TGTGCCAGCAGTGAAAAATCAGACAGCTACGAGCAGTACTTC
TRBD2	TRBV5-4	.	TRBJ2-2	CASSLAGGFGYTGELFF	TGTGCCAGCAGCTTGGCGGGGGGGTTCGGTTACACCGGGGAGCTGTTTTTT
TRBD1	TRBV13	.	TRBJ2-7	CASSQGQGAREQYF	TGTGCCAGCAGCCAGGGACAGGGGGCGCGAGAGCAGTACTTC
TRBD1	TRBV5-1	.	TRBJ2-7	CASKLQTGQGWSEQYF	TGCGCCAGCAAACTCCAAACGGGACAGGGGTGGTCCGAGCAGTACTTC
TRBD2	TRBV5-4	.	TRBJ2-3	CASSLASGSTDTQYF	TGTGCCAGCAGCTTAGCTAGCGGGAGCACAGATACGCAGTATTTT
TRBD1	TRBV19	.	TRBJ1-6	CASSMAGGFYSPLHF	TGTGCCAGTAGTATGGCAGGGGGCTTTTATTCACCCCTCCACTTT
.	TRBV6-5	.	TRBJ1-1	CASTRGGSTEAFF	TGTGCCAGCACCAGAGGGGGTAGCACTGAAGCTTTCTTT
TRBD1	TRBV5-1	few	TRBJ1-2	CASSARQGSYGYTF	TGCGCCAGCAGCGCCAGACAGGGTAGCTATGGCTACACCTTC
TRBD2	TRBV19	.	TRBJ2-7	CASSLAGDYEQYF	TGTGCCAGCAGCCTAGCGGGGGACTACGAGCAGTACTTC
.	TRBV5-4	once	TRBJ2-1	CASSLGTARRDEQFF	TGTGCCAGCAGCTTGGGGACAGCGAGAAGAGATGAGCAGTTCTTC
.	TRBV19	.	TRBJ2-7	CASSIDTGQAGEQYF	TGTGCCAGTAGTATAGATACCGGACAGGCGGGGGAGCAGTACTTC
.	TRBV27	.	TRBJ2-7	CASSLSGAGPPYEQYF	TGTGCCAGCAGTTTATCTGGGGCAGGTCCCCCCTACGAGCAGTACTTC
TRBD1	TRBV15	.	TRBJ2-7	CATSREQGTGLLEQYF	TGTGCCACCAGCAGAGAACAGGGGACAGGGCTTTTGGAGCAGTACTTC